Listed below are T cell receptor beta chains from one sample, sequenced in a study of PD-L1 blockade in urothelial cancer. Data came from immunoSEQ multiplex PCR; TCRdb stores just in-frame clones and leaves some out. This sample carries some 84,000 clones, roughly 90% of them seen once, and the ten largest clones take roughly 6.1%. Sequencing was performed on PBMCs, taken around atezolizumab (anti-PD-L1) treatment. The receptors were sampled from a woman in her seventies with urothelial cancer. CDR3s include the opening cysteine and the closing phenylalanine or tryptophan. The order of the fields is clone size, D gene, J gene, V gene, CDR3 length, CDR3 protein, CDR3 DNA. A D gene is named only where the DNA matches it firmly. Clone sizes are given selectively: once, few, many, or a class where the clone is expanded.

clone_size: NA
d_call: TRBD2
j_call: TRBJ2-5
v_call: TRBV5-1
cdr3_length: 16
cdr3_aa: CASSLPGLAATETQYF
cdr3_nt: TGCGCCAGCAGCTTACCGGGACTAGCGGCGACCGAGACCCAGTACTTC

clone_size: once
d_call: NA
j_call: TRBJ2-1
v_call: TRBV4-1
cdr3_length: 15
cdr3_aa: CASSQGRDPPNEQFF
cdr3_nt: TGCGCCAGCAGCCAAGGGCGGGACCCCCCCAATGAGCAGTTCTTC

clone_size: once
d_call: NA
j_call: TRBJ2-1
v_call: TRBV7-3
cdr3_length: 17
cdr3_aa: CASSLRSGTLSYNEQFF
cdr3_nt: TGTGCCAGCAGCTTAAGGTCCGGGACACTTTCCTACAATGAGCAGTTCTTC

clone_size: NA
d_call: NA
j_call: TRBJ2-3
v_call: TRBV30
cdr3_length: 13
cdr3_aa: CAWSGASTDTQYF
cdr3_nt: TGTGCCTGGAGTGGGGCCAGCACAGATACGCAGTATTTT

clone_size: NA
d_call: TRBD1
j_call: TRBJ1-2
v_call: TRBV7-2
cdr3_length: 15
cdr3_aa: CASSRAWTGSHGYTF
cdr3_nt: TGTGCCAGCAGCCGCGCCTGGACAGGGTCGCATGGCTACACCTTC

clone_size: few
d_call: TRBD1
j_call: TRBJ2-2
v_call: TRBV7-2
cdr3_length: 16
cdr3_aa: CASSLRNRGNTGELFF
cdr3_nt: TGTGCCAGCAGCTTAAGGAACAGGGGAAACACCGGGGAGCTGTTTTTT

clone_size: NA
d_call: NA
j_call: TRBJ2-1
v_call: TRBV5-1
cdr3_length: 14
cdr3_aa: CASSFGRGYNEQFF
cdr3_nt: TGCGCCAGCAGCTTCGGGCGGGGATACAATGAGCAGTTCTTC

clone_size: NA
d_call: TRBD2
j_call: TRBJ2-1
v_call: TRBV4-2
cdr3_length: 17
cdr3_aa: CASSQVWTSGSHNEQFF
cdr3_nt: TGTGCCAGCAGCCAAGTATGGACTAGCGGGAGCCACAATGAGCAGTTCTTC

clone_size: NA
d_call: NA
j_call: TRBJ1-6
v_call: TRBV28
cdr3_length: 12
cdr3_aa: CASSLSNEALHF
cdr3_nt: TGTGCCAGCAGTTTATCGAACGAGGCCCTCCACTTT

clone_size: NA
d_call: NA
j_call: TRBJ2-1
v_call: TRBV29-1
cdr3_length: 15
cdr3_aa: CSVASPGLRGDEQFF
cdr3_nt: TGCAGCGTTGCATCCCCGGGACTCAGGGGGGATGAGCAGTTCTTC

clone_size: NA
d_call: TRBD1
j_call: TRBJ1-5
v_call: TRBV2
cdr3_length: 16
cdr3_aa: CASSEGSDRAYQPQHF
cdr3_nt: TGTGCCAGCAGTGAAGGGTCGGACAGGGCATATCAGCCCCAGCATTTT

clone_size: NA
d_call: NA
j_call: TRBJ2-1
v_call: TRBV19
cdr3_length: 17
cdr3_aa: CASSRNRAPVSYNEQFF
cdr3_nt: TGTGCCAGTAGCCGTAACAGGGCCCCGGTGAGTTACAATGAGCAGTTCTTC

clone_size: few
d_call: TRBD1
j_call: TRBJ2-7
v_call: TRBV5-1
cdr3_length: 15
cdr3_aa: CASRLWDRGMDEQYF
cdr3_nt: TGCGCCAGCAGACTGTGGGACAGGGGCATGGACGAGCAGTACTTC

clone_size: NA
d_call: NA
j_call: TRBJ2-2
v_call: TRBV19
cdr3_length: 14
cdr3_aa: CASSIQGYPGELFF
cdr3_nt: TGTGCCAGTAGTATACAGGGATATCCCGGGGAGCTGTTTTTT

clone_size: NA
d_call: NA
j_call: TRBJ1-2
v_call: TRBV6-6
cdr3_length: 13
cdr3_aa: CASSYLHSYGYTF
cdr3_nt: TGTGCCAGCAGTTATCTCCACAGCTATGGCTACACCTTC

clone_size: NA
d_call: TRBD1
j_call: TRBJ2-7
v_call: TRBV11-2
cdr3_length: 13
cdr3_aa: CASSTRTGYEQYF
cdr3_nt: TGTGCCAGCAGCACCCGGACAGGCTACGAGCAGTACTTC

clone_size: NA
d_call: NA
j_call: TRBJ1-5
v_call: TRBV4-1
cdr3_length: 14
cdr3_aa: CASSQDLQGQPQHF
cdr3_nt: TGCGCCAGCAGCCAAGATCTACAGGGTCAGCCCCAGCATTTT

clone_size: NA
d_call: TRBD1
j_call: TRBJ1-1
v_call: TRBV7-2
cdr3_length: 15
cdr3_aa: CASSLIGTASTEAFF
cdr3_nt: TGTGCCAGCAGCTTGATCGGGACAGCCAGCACTGAAGCTTTCTTT

clone_size: NA
d_call: NA
j_call: TRBJ1-4
v_call: TRBV5-1
cdr3_length: 15
cdr3_aa: CASSGSEGLDEKLFF
cdr3_nt: TGCGCCAGCAGCGGGTCCGAGGGACTAGATGAAAAACTGTTTTTT

clone_size: NA
d_call: NA
j_call: TRBJ1-4
v_call: TRBV6-1
cdr3_length: 13
cdr3_aa: CASIRGSNEKLFF
cdr3_nt: TGTGCCAGCATTCGGGGAAGTAATGAAAAACTGTTTTTT

clone_size: NA
d_call: NA
j_call: TRBJ2-2
v_call: TRBV2
cdr3_length: 13
cdr3_aa: CASTAEREVELFF
cdr3_nt: TGTGCCAGCACCGCGGAGAGGGAAGTGGAGCTGTTTTTT

clone_size: NA
d_call: NA
j_call: TRBJ2-1
v_call: TRBV7-9
cdr3_length: 14
cdr3_aa: CASSVTLSYNEQFF
cdr3_nt: TGTGCCAGCAGCGTTACCCTATCCTACAATGAGCAGTTCTTC

clone_size: NA
d_call: TRBD2
j_call: TRBJ2-3
v_call: TRBV9
cdr3_length: 16
cdr3_aa: CASSVGQSGGTDTQYF
cdr3_nt: TGTGCCAGCAGCGTAGGACAAAGCGGGGGGACAGATACGCAGTATTTT

clone_size: NA
d_call: TRBD2
j_call: TRBJ2-3
v_call: TRBV5-4
cdr3_length: 16
cdr3_aa: CASSFDPGLETDTQYF
cdr3_nt: TGTGCCAGCAGCTTTGATCCCGGACTAGAAACAGATACGCAGTATTTT

clone_size: once
d_call: NA
j_call: TRBJ1-5
v_call: TRBV6-1
cdr3_length: 14
cdr3_aa: CASVQGMENQPQHF
cdr3_nt: TGTGCCAGCGTCCAGGGTATGGAAAATCAGCCCCAGCATTTT

clone_size: NA
d_call: NA
j_call: TRBJ1-2
v_call: TRBV30
cdr3_length: 13
cdr3_aa: CAWSSPGERGYTF
cdr3_nt: TGTGCCTGGAGTTCCCCCGGGGAGCGTGGCTACACCTTC

clone_size: NA
d_call: NA
j_call: TRBJ1-1
v_call: TRBV29-1
cdr3_length: 17
cdr3_aa: CSVEDRGGPLMNTEAFF
cdr3_nt: TGCAGCGTTGAAGATCGAGGGGGACCTTTAATGAACACTGAAGCTTTCTTT

clone_size: NA
d_call: TRBD2
j_call: TRBJ2-1
v_call: TRBV15
cdr3_length: 15
cdr3_aa: CATSSGLAGYNEQFF
cdr3_nt: TGTGCCACCAGCAGCGGACTAGCGGGATACAATGAGCAGTTCTTC

clone_size: NA
d_call: TRBD2
j_call: TRBJ2-3
v_call: TRBV7-8
cdr3_length: 15
cdr3_aa: CASSPRSGTRDTQYF
cdr3_nt: TGTGCCAGCAGCCCCCGTAGTGGGACTAGGGATACGCAGTATTTT

clone_size: NA
d_call: TRBD1
j_call: TRBJ2-1
v_call: TRBV11-2
cdr3_length: 13
cdr3_aa: CASSPYRGHEQFF
cdr3_nt: TGTGCCAGCAGCCCCTACAGGGGGCATGAGCAGTTCTTC

clone_size: NA
d_call: TRBD1
j_call: TRBJ2-3
v_call: TRBV29-1
cdr3_length: 16
cdr3_aa: CSVDTGTGGFTDTQYF
cdr3_nt: TGCAGCGTTGATACCGGGACAGGGGGCTTCACAGATACGCAGTATTTT

clone_size: NA
d_call: NA
j_call: TRBJ1-5
v_call: TRBV6-5
cdr3_length: 16
cdr3_aa: CASSSQPAGAYQPQHF
cdr3_nt: TGTGCCAGCAGTTCCCAACCCGCGGGAGCCTATCAGCCCCAGCATTTT

clone_size: NA
d_call: NA
j_call: TRBJ1-5
v_call: TRBV7-8
cdr3_length: 16
cdr3_aa: CASSRGPQGRYQPQHF
cdr3_nt: TGTGCCAGCAGCAGAGGGCCACAGGGCCGGTATCAGCCCCAGCATTTT

clone_size: NA
d_call: NA
j_call: TRBJ2-2
v_call: TRBV9
cdr3_length: 16
cdr3_aa: CASSVEVAALPGELFF
cdr3_nt: TGTGCCAGCAGCGTAGAGGTAGCCGCCCTACCCGGGGAGCTGTTTTTT

clone_size: NA
d_call: NA
j_call: TRBJ2-2
v_call: TRBV5-1
cdr3_length: 15
cdr3_aa: CASSLGVGGTGELFF
cdr3_nt: TGCGCCAGCAGCTTGGGGGTTGGAGGCACCGGGGAGCTGTTTTTT

clone_size: NA
d_call: NA
j_call: TRBJ1-1
v_call: TRBV4-3
cdr3_length: 14
cdr3_aa: CASSQGLVNTEAFF
cdr3_nt: TGCGCCAGCAGCCAAGGGCTAGTGAACACTGAAGCTTTCTTT

clone_size: NA
d_call: TRBD2
j_call: TRBJ2-1
v_call: TRBV5-4
cdr3_length: 17
cdr3_aa: CASSRGGLAGGVNEQFF
cdr3_nt: TGTGCCAGCAGCCGGGGTGGGCTAGCGGGGGGAGTGAATGAGCAGTTCTTC

clone_size: NA
d_call: TRBD1
j_call: TRBJ2-5
v_call: TRBV5-1
cdr3_length: 14
cdr3_aa: CASSLGQAQETQYF
cdr3_nt: TGCGCCAGCAGTTTAGGACAGGCCCAAGAGACCCAGTACTTC

clone_size: NA
d_call: TRBD2
j_call: TRBJ2-3
v_call: TRBV4-3
cdr3_length: 15
cdr3_aa: CASSKLAGGTDTQYF
cdr3_nt: TGCGCCAGCAGCAAACTAGCGGGGGGGACAGATACGCAGTATTTT

clone_size: once
d_call: TRBD2
j_call: TRBJ2-7
v_call: TRBV4-3
cdr3_length: 16
cdr3_aa: CASSQRVTSGGLEQYF
cdr3_nt: TGCGCCAGCAGCCAAAGGGTAACTAGCGGGGGTCTCGAGCAGTACTTC

clone_size: few
d_call: NA
j_call: TRBJ2-1
v_call: TRBV28
cdr3_length: 15
cdr3_aa: CASSPFFRSYNEQFF
cdr3_nt: TGTGCCAGCAGCCCATTCTTTCGGAGCTACAATGAGCAGTTCTTC

clone_size: once
d_call: TRBD1
j_call: TRBJ2-1
v_call: TRBV7-7
cdr3_length: 18
cdr3_aa: CASSLVPPGTGFRSEQFF
cdr3_nt: TGTGCCAGCAGCTTAGTACCCCCCGGGACAGGTTTTAGAAGTGAGCAGTTCTTC

clone_size: few
d_call: NA
j_call: TRBJ1-1
v_call: TRBV4-2
cdr3_length: 15
cdr3_aa: CASSQVLTPNTEAFF
cdr3_nt: TGTGCCAGCAGCCAAGTACTTACGCCGAACACTGAAGCTTTCTTT

clone_size: NA
d_call: NA
j_call: TRBJ2-3
v_call: TRBV6-5
cdr3_length: 15
cdr3_aa: CASSYSTEYTDTQYF
cdr3_nt: TGTGCCAGCAGTTACTCGACAGAGTACACAGATACGCAGTATTTT

clone_size: NA
d_call: NA
j_call: TRBJ2-6
v_call: TRBV29-1
cdr3_length: 16
cdr3_aa: CSVEDLSGGKANVLTF
cdr3_nt: TGCAGCGTTGAAGATCTTAGTGGAGGGAAGGCCAACGTCCTGACTTTC

clone_size: NA
d_call: TRBD1
j_call: TRBJ1-2
v_call: TRBV5-1
cdr3_length: 16
cdr3_aa: CASSLFSGQGSGGYTF
cdr3_nt: TGCGCCAGCAGCTTGTTTTCGGGACAGGGATCTGGGGGCTACACCTTC

clone_size: NA
d_call: TRBD1
j_call: TRBJ2-7
v_call: TRBV19
cdr3_length: 14
cdr3_aa: CASSLGQGAYEQYF
cdr3_nt: TGTGCCAGTAGTCTAGGACAGGGGGCCTACGAGCAGTACTTC

clone_size: NA
d_call: NA
j_call: TRBJ1-1
v_call: TRBV6-1
cdr3_length: 14
cdr3_aa: CASSEVARDTEAFF
cdr3_nt: TGTGCCAGCAGTGAAGTTGCCAGGGACACTGAAGCTTTCTTT

clone_size: NA
d_call: TRBD2
j_call: TRBJ2-3
v_call: TRBV5-1
cdr3_length: 17
cdr3_aa: CASSPSGLAGASDTQYF
cdr3_nt: TGCGCCAGCAGCCCCAGTGGACTAGCGGGAGCCTCAGATACGCAGTATTTT

clone_size: NA
d_call: NA
j_call: TRBJ2-2
v_call: TRBV9
cdr3_length: 16
cdr3_aa: CASSVRAGRDTGELFF
cdr3_nt: TGTGCCAGCAGCGTACGGGCGGGGCGAGACACCGGGGAGCTGTTTTTT

clone_size: NA
d_call: NA
j_call: TRBJ2-1
v_call: TRBV28
cdr3_length: 12
cdr3_aa: CASSFRGHEQFF
cdr3_nt: TGTGCCAGCAGTTTTAGGGGCCATGAGCAGTTCTTC

clone_size: NA
d_call: NA
j_call: TRBJ1-3
v_call: TRBV5-1
cdr3_length: 16
cdr3_aa: CASSPQTGISGNTIYF
cdr3_nt: TGCGCCAGCAGCCCACAGACAGGTATCTCTGGAAACACCATATATTTT

clone_size: NA
d_call: NA
j_call: TRBJ1-3
v_call: TRBV5-1
cdr3_length: 14
cdr3_aa: CASSLGLGEDTIYF
cdr3_nt: TGCGCCAGCAGCTTAGGACTAGGGGAAGACACCATATATTTT

clone_size: NA
d_call: NA
j_call: TRBJ1-1
v_call: TRBV6-5
cdr3_length: 12
cdr3_aa: CASGRGWTEAFF
cdr3_nt: TGTGCCAGCGGGAGGGGGTGGACTGAAGCTTTCTTT

clone_size: NA
d_call: NA
j_call: TRBJ2-5
v_call: TRBV27
cdr3_length: 14
cdr3_aa: CASAPSRVQETQYF
cdr3_nt: TGTGCCTCAGCTCCTTCCAGGGTCCAAGAGACCCAGTACTTC